Following are 14 T cell receptor beta chains from one sample sequenced in a study of T-cell reconstitution after alpha-beta-depleted transplantation in children. It was with unique molecular identifiers that the TCRbeta library was prepared. One entry per CDR3 protein, called by TCRdb with MiXCR from the PCR reads. The repertoire holds hundreds of thousands of distinct CDR3 sequences, with about an eighth as singletons. The source material was PBMCs, sampled before TCRalphabeta/CD19-depleted stem cell transplant. These receptors all stem from a girl aged 2 to 9 with congenital amegakaryocytic thrombocytopenia, due to receive a stem cell transplant.

This clonotype was counted only a few times. This chain uses TRBV20-1 with TRBJ2-5, with unresolved D. CDR3 length equals 13 residues. Germline values: CDR1 DFQATT, CDR2 SNEGSKA (reference sequence). Trimming shortened V by 3 bases and J by 3 bases, and 11 bases separated the two germline ends. The CDR3 sequence is CSASWVLKETQYF. The CDR3 bases are TGCAGTGCTAGTTGGGTTCTGAAAGAGACCCAGTACTTC.

Ten or more counts support this clonotype. The chain employs TRBV29-1 and TRBJ2-3; perhaps TRBD1 as D (6 bases). The germline V and J ends were trimmed by 0 bases and 0 bases, with 7 bases remaining between them. Germline values: CDR1 SQVTM, CDR2 ANQGSEA. The CDR3 has 14 amino acids. In nucleotides, the CDR3 is TGCAGCGTTGAAGATACAGGGAGCACAGATACGCAGTATTTT. Protein product: CSVEDTGSTDTQYF.

This clonotype was counted between two and nine times. J is TRBJ2-7 and V is TRBV20-1, with a weak D call TRBD1 (6 bases). The CDR3 is made up of 13 amino acids. The germline V gene encodes CDR1 DFQATT and CDR2 SNEGSKA (reference sequence). Between the trimmed V and J ends, which lost 7 bases and 3 bases, there was a span of 16 bases. The CDR3 sequence: CSVTPAGDYEQYF. As DNA, the CDR3 is TGCAGTGTTACCCCGGCAGGGGACTACGAGCAGTACTTC.

This clonotype was found a few times. The rearrangement joins TRBV25-1 to TRBJ1-2; weak D call: TRBD1 (6 bases). Germline V gene lookup returns CDR1 MGHDK and CDR2 SYGVNS. CDR3 length: 13 amino acids. Trimming stripped 5 bases from V and 6 bases from J, with 13 bases between. This CDR3 reads CASSLTGYHGYTF. The CDR3 DNA follows: TGTGCCAGCAGTTTAACAGGGTACCATGGCTACACCTTC.

This clonotype appeared many times. This chain connects TRBV5-1 to TRBJ2-3; D is possibly TRBD1 (6 bases). This CDR3 is built from 14 residues. Germline V gives CDR1 SGHRS, CDR2 YFSETQ. V was trimmed by 6 bases and J by 3 bases, leaving 14 bases between them. CDR3: CASIEQGWTDTQYF. In DNA, the CDR3 is TGCGCCAGCATTGAACAGGGTTGGACAGATACGCAGTATTTT.

In its sample, this clonotype was seen a few times. The chain employs TRBV14 and TRBJ1-6; D ambiguous. Germline lookup yields CDR1 SGHDN and CDR2 FVKESK. V lost 2 bases to trimming and J lost 10 bases, with 9 bases between them. CDR3 length equals 13 residues. CDR3 DNA: TGTGCCAGCAGCCAACTAGTCGCATCACCCCTCCACTTT. This translates into CASSQLVASPLHF.

This clonotype has at least ten counts. The genes are TRBV20-1 and TRBJ2-7; D is unclear. V was clipped by 4 bases and J by 4 bases, with 8 bases between them. Germline V gives CDR1 DFQATT, CDR2 SNEGSKA (reference sequence). The CDR3 has 11 amino acids. CDR3 sequence (DNA): TGCAGTGCTAAAGGAGTGTACGAGCAGTACTTC. This codes for CSAKGVYEQYF.

This clonotype was counted only a few times. The CDR3 DNA sequence: TGCAGCCTCTCCGGGAGTTACGAGCAGTACTTC. Translating it yields CSLSGSYEQYF. The J gene is TRBJ2-7, the V gene TRBV20-1; D is perhaps TRBD2 (6 bases). The CDR3 loop spans 11 amino acids. Looked up from germline, CDR1 is DFQATT and CDR2 is SNEGSKA (reference sequence).

This clonotype has ten or more counts. V usage is TRBV5-5 and J usage is TRBJ2-1; D unresolved. Between the trimmed V and J ends, which lost 2 bases and 2 bases, there was a span of 8 bases. Germline CDR1 SGHKS, CDR2 YYEKEE (reference sequence). There are 14 residues in the CDR3. The CDR3 protein is CASSFASTYNEQFF. CDR3 sequence (DNA): TGTGCCAGCAGCTTCGCTTCGACCTACAATGAGCAGTTCTTC. The complete variable domain, with remaining parts taken from reference TRBV5-5 and TRBJ2-1, reads DAGVTQSPTHLIKTRGQQVTLRCSPISGHKSVSWYQQVLGQGPQFIFQYYEKEERGRGNFPDRFSARQFPNYSSELNVNALLLGDSALYLCASSFASTYNEQFFGPGTRLTVL.

The chain employs TRBV6-1 and TRBJ2-1, with 10 bases that match TRBD2. This CDR3 contains 16 residues. Germline V gives CDR1 MNHNS, CDR2 SASEGT. Trimming at V came to 5 bases and at J to 5 bases, leaving 9 bases not matched to a gene. The CDR3 sequence: CASSPAGTSENNEQFF. The DNA for the CDR3 is TGTGCCAGCAGTCCCGCCGGGACTAGCGAGAACAATGAGCAGTTCTTC.

This CDR3 reads CASSEASANRETQYF. For the CDR3, the DNA is TGTGCCAGCAGTGAAGCCTCCGCCAACAGGGAGACCCAGTACTTC. This rearrangement joins TRBV2 to TRBJ2-5; the D gene is possibly TRBD1 (5 bases). Looked up from germline, CDR1 is SNHLY and CDR2 is FYNNEI. V was shortened by 0 bases and J by 5 bases, with 13 bases between the two germline ends. The CDR3 covers 15 residues.

This clonotype has a handful of counts. The V gene is TRBV5-1, the J gene TRBJ2-3; 10 nucleotides agree with TRBD2. The V and J ends lost 4 bases and 1 base, in that order; junction bases with no gene match: 6. Germline V gene data show CDR1 as SGHRS and CDR2 as YFSETQ. CDR3 length: 16 residues. This chain's CDR3 is CASSTRAGGGTDTQYF. The CDR3 DNA follows: TGCGCCAGCAGCACACGAGCGGGAGGGGGCACAGATACGCAGTATTTT.

This clonotype was counted between two and nine times. The J gene is TRBJ1-1, the V gene TRBV5-1; the D gene is possibly TRBD1 (5 bases). The germline V gene has CDR1 SGHRS and CDR2 YFSETQ. This CDR3 has 13 residues. The V end was cut by 6 bases, the J end by 3 bases, with 12 bases between. In nucleotides, the CDR3 is TGCGCCAGCAACTCAGGGACGGACACTGAAGCTTTCTTT. Protein sequence: CASNSGTDTEAFF.

This chain links TRBV30 with TRBJ1-5; D is undetermined. With 4 bases removed from V and 0 bases from J, the gap between germline ends came to 13 bases. CDR3 size: 15 residues. Germline CDR1 GTSNPN, CDR2 SVGIG (reference sequence). CDR3 sequence: CAWTPGSHSNQPQHF. The CDR3 DNA reads TGTGCCTGGACTCCAGGTAGTCATAGCAATCAGCCCCAGCATTTT.